The 14 T cell receptor beta chains given below trace back to one sample, sequenced in a study of CD8 T cells in Susac syndrome. Reverse transcription of about 0.45 to 1 ug RNA was performed with random hexamers. TCRdb called the immunoSEQ multiplex PCR reads again in MiXCR, with one record for every CDR3 protein. This repertoire shows over 200,000 distinct CDR3 sequences, approximately 95% found once; its top ten account for 0.082%. Sequencing used CD4+ T cells from PBMCs. The receptors originated from a human donor with multiple sclerosis.

In regard to this clonotype: At one end, the junction sequence differs from germline, possibly due to a read error. This sequence joins TRBV18 and TRBJ1-2; no firm D call. Germline lookup yields CDR1 KGHSH and CDR2 LQKENI. The CDR3 totals 12 residues. CDR3 in amino acids: CASSPPNYGYTF. In DNA form, the CDR3 reads TGTGCCAGCTCACCACCTAATTATGGCTACACCTTC. Supplemented by reference TRBV18 and TRBJ1-2, the full variable domain reads NAGVMQNPRHLVRRRGQEARLRCSPMKGHSHVYWYRQLPEEGLKFMVYLQKENIIDESGMPKERFSAEFPKEGPSILRIQQVVRGDSAAYFCASSPPNYGYTFGSGTRLTVV.

The chain recombines TRBV30 with TRBJ2-1; a weak D match, TRBD2 (6 bases). There are 13 residues in the CDR3. The V gene lost 0 bases and the J gene lost 15 bases, with 18 bases spanning the gap. The germline CDR1 and CDR2 sequences are GTSNPN and SVGIG (reference sequence). In nucleotides, the CDR3 is TGTGCCTGGAGTGTACGTGGTAGCGGCCCTGGGTTCTTC. Its translation: CAWSVRGSGPGFF.

This rearrangement joins TRBV3-1 to TRBJ2-1; the match to TRBD2 covers 8 bases. The germline V gene encodes CDR1 LGHDT and CDR2 YNNKEL (reference sequence). This CDR3 comprises 15 residues. The J segment lost 10 bases and the V segment lost 0 bases, leaving 8 bases of the junction unmatched. The CDR3 region is CASSQELAGSSEQFF. Here the CDR3 DNA reads TGTGCCAGCAGCCAAGAGTTAGCGGGGAGCAGCGAGCAGTTCTTC.

The rearrangement joins TRBV19 to TRBJ1-2; no firm D call. The CDR3 spans 15 residues. Deletions cut 5 bases from V and 1 base from J, with 14 bases between. Looked up from germline, CDR1 is LNHDA and CDR2 is SQIVND (reference sequence). CDR3 amino acids: CASSGPRTVNYGYTF. The CDR3 nucleotides read TGTGCCAGTAGTGGGCCCCGGACGGTTAACTATGGCTACACCTTC.

The chain has TRBV7-9 and TRBJ2-5; 9 nucleotides align to TRBD1. V was clipped by 5 bases and J by 5 bases; unmatched bases: 6. The CDR3 has 14 residues. The germline gives CDR1 SEHNR, CDR2 FQNEAQ (reference sequence). CDR3: CASSRDRDLETQYF. The CDR3 DNA follows: TGTGCCAGCAGCAGGGACAGGGACCTCGAGACCCAGTACTTC.

The chain couples TRBV4-2 to TRBJ2-1; TRBD2 agrees at 9 bases. Germline V lookup: CDR1 LGHNA, CDR2 YNFKEQ. The CDR3 consists of 17 residues. The V and J ends lost 2 bases and 8 bases, in that order; junction bases with no gene match: 13. The CDR3 DNA follows: TGTGCCAGCAGCCAAACAGACCTAGCGGGGCTATCCGATGAGCAGTTCTTC. Amino acid sequence: CASSQTDLAGLSDEQFF.

The V call is TRBV7-9, the J call TRBJ2-7; a weak D match, TRBD1 (5 bases). The CDR3 extends over 12 amino acids. Trimming cost V 2 bases and J 5 bases, with 7 bases left between them. Per the germline V gene, CDR1 is SEHNR and CDR2 is FQNEAQ (reference sequence). CDR3 loop: CASSLQGDEQYF. CDR3 coding DNA: TGTGCCAGCAGCTTACAGGGTGACGAGCAGTACTTC.

The V gene is TRBV29-1, the J gene TRBJ2-3; D unclear. The V gene lost 4 bases and the J gene lost 3 bases, with 5 bases spanning the gap. Germline assignment: CDR1 SQVTM and CDR2 ANQGSEA. The CDR3 is made up of 11 amino acids. CDR3 coding DNA: TGCAGCGTTGCTCATACAGATACGCAGTATTTT. Protein product: CSVAHTDTQYF.

The CDR3 coding sequence is TGTGCCAGCAGCCAATGGAGGGGGAATCAGCCCCAGCATTTT. Protein product: CASSQWRGNQPQHF. J is TRBJ1-5 and V is TRBV3-1, with TRBD1 as a possible D gene (6 bases). This CDR3 region has 14 residues. V was shortened by 2 bases and J by 4 bases, with 9 bases between the two germline ends. Looked up from germline, CDR1 is LGHDT and CDR2 is YNNKEL (reference sequence).

The V and J genes are TRBV29-1 and TRBJ1-5; D gene uncertain. The length of the CDR3 is 12 residues. Between the trimmed V and J ends, which lost 4 bases and 0 bases, there was a span of 4 bases. Germline V gives CDR1 SQVTM, CDR2 ANQGSEA. The CDR3 bases are TGCAGCGTTGCAGATAGCAATCAGCCCCAGCATTTT. As protein: CSVADSNQPQHF.

The chain carries TRBV10-3 and TRBJ1-1; a possible D gene is TRBD1 (6 bases). V dropped 0 bases and J dropped 0 bases, with 8 bases sitting between them. CDR3 length: 15 amino acids. Germline assignment: CDR1 ENHRY and CDR2 SYGVKD. As DNA, the CDR3 is TGTGCCATCAGTGAGTCGAACAGGGTGAACACTGAAGCTTTCTTT. Amino acids: CAISESNRVNTEAFF.

V and J are TRBV10-3 and TRBJ2-1; no definite D call. The V end lost 0 bases, the J end lost 5 bases, and 8 bases lay between the germline ends. CDR3 length equals 14 residues. Germline assignment: CDR1 ENHRY and CDR2 SYGVKD. In DNA form, the CDR3 reads TGTGCCATCAGTGAGTCGGGAACTGACAATGAGCAGTTCTTC. Translating it yields CAISESGTDNEQFF.

The V and J genes are TRBV20-1 and TRBJ1-1; TRBD1 might be the D (6 bases). Germline assignment: CDR1 DFQATT and CDR2 SNEGSKA (reference sequence). This CDR3 region has 16 residues. V lost 1 base and J lost 0, with 15 bases in between. The CDR3: CSARAPGQSMNTEAFF. CDR3 sequence (DNA): TGCAGTGCTAGAGCTCCAGGACAGAGTATGAACACTGAAGCTTTCTTT.

The chain has TRBV29-1 and TRBJ2-2, with D unresolved. V shed 5 bases and J shed 2 bases, with 3 bases lying between them. The germline V gene has CDR1 SQVTM and CDR2 ANQGSEA. This CDR3 has 11 residues. The CDR3 DNA is TGCAGCGTTCGAAACACCGGGGAGCTGTTTTTT. Translated: CSVRNTGELFF.